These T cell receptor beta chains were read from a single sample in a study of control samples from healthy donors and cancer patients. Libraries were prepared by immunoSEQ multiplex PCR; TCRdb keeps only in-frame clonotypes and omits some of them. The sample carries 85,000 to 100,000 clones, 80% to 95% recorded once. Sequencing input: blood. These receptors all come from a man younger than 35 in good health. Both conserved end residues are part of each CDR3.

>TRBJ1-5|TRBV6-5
CASRRTEDQPQHF
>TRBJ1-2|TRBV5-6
CASSTGYGGTGPDGYTF
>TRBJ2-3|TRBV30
CAWSVLTHPDTQYF
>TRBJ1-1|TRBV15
CATSRVTGGAGGTEAFF
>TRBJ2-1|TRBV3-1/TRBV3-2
CASSQEISYNEQFF
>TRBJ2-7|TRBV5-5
CASSLEAAVGYEQYF
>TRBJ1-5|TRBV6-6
CASSYSGVNQPQHF
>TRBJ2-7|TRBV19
CASRASGRMDEQYF
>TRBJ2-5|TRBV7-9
CASSSREETQYF
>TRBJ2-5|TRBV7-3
CASSLTGVRGETQYF
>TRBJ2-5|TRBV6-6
CASSFRQATLGETQYF
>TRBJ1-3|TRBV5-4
CASSTEGGRGNTIYF
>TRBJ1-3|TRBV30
CAWSGRGTGNTIYF
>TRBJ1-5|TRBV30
CAWSLGRLQPQHF
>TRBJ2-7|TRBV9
CASSLRVEQYF
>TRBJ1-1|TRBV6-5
CASSNRGVNTEAFF
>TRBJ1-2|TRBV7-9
CASSPQGGNYGYTF
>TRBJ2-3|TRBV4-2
CASSPQGQRVTYATSTDTQYF
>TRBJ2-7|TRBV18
CASSPPTGALEQYF
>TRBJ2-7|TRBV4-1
CASSSGEGSYEQYF
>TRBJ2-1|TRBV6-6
CASSPGQEYNEQFF
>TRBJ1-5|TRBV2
CASRGAPQPQHF
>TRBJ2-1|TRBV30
CAWVQYNEQFF